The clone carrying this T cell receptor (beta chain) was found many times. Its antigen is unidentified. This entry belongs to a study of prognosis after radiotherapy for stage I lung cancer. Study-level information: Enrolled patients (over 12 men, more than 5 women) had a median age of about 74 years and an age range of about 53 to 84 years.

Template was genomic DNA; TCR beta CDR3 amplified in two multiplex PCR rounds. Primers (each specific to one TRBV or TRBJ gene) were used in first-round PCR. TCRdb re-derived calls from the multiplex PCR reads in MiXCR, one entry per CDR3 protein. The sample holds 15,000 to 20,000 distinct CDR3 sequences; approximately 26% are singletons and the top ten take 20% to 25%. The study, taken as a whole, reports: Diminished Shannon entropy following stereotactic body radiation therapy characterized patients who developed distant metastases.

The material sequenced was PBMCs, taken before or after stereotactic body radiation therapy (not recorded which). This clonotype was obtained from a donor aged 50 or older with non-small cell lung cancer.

The CDR3 protein is CASSPTGWDNEQFF. Written as DNA, the CDR3 is TGTGCCAGCAGCCCAACTGGATGGGACAATGAGCAGTTCTTC. The chain is built from TRBV7-9 and TRBJ2-1; D gene unclear. The CDR3 consists of 14 residues. Per germline, CDR1 SEHNR and CDR2 FQNEAQ (reference sequence). V lost 5 bases and J 5 bases, leaving 13 bases between the germline ends.